A selection of T cell receptor beta chains follows, all from one sample in a study of T-cell memory formation after mild COVID-19. Each CDR3 protein gets one entry after TCRdb re-called the 5' RACE reads with MiXCR. The table records hundreds of thousands of distinct CDR3 sequences, 24% of them present only once. The sequenced sample was PBMCs or a T cell subset sorted from them (not recorded which). The receptors here all came from an adult woman who had mild COVID-19 (a few samples of this study predate the infection). Cell type and time point are not known. Both conserved end residues are part of each CDR3. A D gene is named only where the DNA matches it firmly. Part of the rows lack a size; the others show once, few, many or a class for expanded clones.

D gene	V gene	clone size	J gene	CDR3 protein	CDR3 DNA
TRBD2	TRBV7-9	few	TRBJ2-3	CASSQTSGYTDTQYF	TGTGCCAGCAGCCAGACTAGCGGATACACAGATACGCAGTATTTT
-	TRBV7-9	-	TRBJ2-7	CASSSSGSLNEQYF	TGTGCCAGCAGCTCCTCGGGCAGTTTAAACGAGCAGTACTTC
-	TRBV2	few	TRBJ2-3	CASSENRLGDTQYF	TGTGCCAGCAGTGAAAATCGACTAGGAGATACGCAGTATTTT
TRBD1	TRBV5-1	many	TRBJ2-5	CASSSNRGQVETQYF	TGCGCCAGCAGCTCAAACAGGGGGCAGGTGGAGACCCAGTACTTC
-	TRBV7-9	-	TRBJ2-1	CASSILTGDYNEQFF	TGTGCCAGCAGCATACTGACTGGAGACTACAATGAGCAGTTCTTC
TRBD2	TRBV12-3/TRBV12-4	few	TRBJ2-7	CASSLARTSGGGDEQYF	TGTGCCAGCAGCCTGGCGAGGACTAGCGGGGGCGGGGACGAGCAGTACTTC
-	TRBV20-1	-	TRBJ1-1	CSASPLGTPEYTEAFF	TGCAGTGCTAGTCCCCTTGGGACACCAGAATACACTGAAGCTTTCTTT
TRBD2	TRBV20-1	few	TRBJ2-1	CSARGLAGNSEQFF	TGCAGTGCTAGAGGTCTAGCGGGGAATTCTGAGCAGTTCTTC
-	TRBV27	-	TRBJ2-2	CASRLRGAGELFF	TGTGCCAGCAGGCTCAGGGGAGCCGGGGAGCTGTTTTTT
TRBD1	TRBV7-8	many	TRBJ2-5	CASSGDREQETQYF	TGTGCCAGCAGCGGGGACAGGGAACAAGAGACCCAGTACTTC
TRBD2	TRBV7-2	-	TRBJ2-2	CASSARLAGTGELFF	TGTGCCAGCAGCGCACGACTAGCGGGGACCGGGGAGCTGTTTTTT
TRBD1	TRBV4-1	-	TRBJ2-1	CASSQGTGRTYNEQFF	TGCGCCAGCAGCCAAGGGACAGGGAGAACCTACAATGAGCAGTTCTTC
-	TRBV19	-	TRBJ1-4	CASADTPNEKLFF	TGTGCCAGTGCGGACACACCTAATGAAAAACTGTTTTTT
TRBD1	TRBV6-5	few	TRBJ2-7	CASSQDRGNYEQYF	TGTGCCAGCAGTCAGGACAGGGGGAACTACGAGCAGTACTTC
-	TRBV5-6	once	TRBJ2-1	CASSFRPFYNEQFF	TGTGCCAGCAGCTTCAGGCCATTCTACAATGAGCAGTTCTTC
TRBD1	TRBV28	-	TRBJ1-6	CASSWAGGIGSPLHF	TGTGCCAGCAGTTGGGCAGGGGGCATTGGCTCACCCCTCCACTTT
-	TRBV4-1	few	TRBJ2-1	CASSQGGWSYNEQFF	TGCGCCAGCAGCCAAGGGGGATGGTCCTACAATGAGCAGTTCTTC
-	TRBV7-2	few	TRBJ2-2	CASSLMPGSTGELFF	TGTGCCAGCAGCTTAATGCCGGGATCCACCGGGGAGCTGTTTTTT
-	TRBV4-2	-	TRBJ2-3	CASSSTDYSTDTQYF	TGTGCCAGCAGCTCCACGGACTACTCCACAGATACGCAGTATTTT
-	TRBV29-1	few	TRBJ1-2	CSVGGTGYGYTF	TGCAGCGTCGGAGGGACGGGCTATGGCTACACCTTC
-	TRBV6-1	few	TRBJ2-7	CASTADSYEQYF	TGTGCCAGCACCGCAGACTCTTACGAGCAGTACTTC
-	TRBV2	few	TRBJ1-1	CASSGTKIEAFF	TGTGCCAGCAGTGGGACAAAAATCGAAGCTTTCTTT
-	TRBV5-6	few	TRBJ1-5	CASSLRGGGNQPQHF	TGTGCCAGCAGCCTCAGGGGCGGCGGCAATCAGCCCCAGCATTTT
-	TRBV7-6	-	TRBJ2-2	CASSLLQDDNTGELFF	TGTGCCAGCAGCTTACTCCAGGACGATAACACCGGGGAGCTGTTTTTT
-	TRBV7-2	-	TRBJ2-5	CASSLPRLLETQYF	TGTGCCAGCAGCTTGCCTCGACTGCTGGAGACCCAGTACTTC
TRBD1	TRBV4-1	-	TRBJ2-3	CASSQRQGADTQYF	TGCGCCAGCAGCCAACGACAGGGCGCAGATACGCAGTATTTT
TRBD2	TRBV27	few	TRBJ2-3	CASRSSGGGDTQYF	TGTGCCAGCAGATCTTCGGGGGGGGGAGATACGCAGTATTTT
TRBD1	TRBV20-1	-	TRBJ2-6	CSARERGRGPGANVLTF	TGCAGTGCTAGGGAGAGGGGCAGGGGGCCTGGGGCCAACGTCCTGACTTTC
-	TRBV5-1	-	TRBJ1-1	CASSETWGTEAFF	TGCGCCAGCAGCGAAACATGGGGCACTGAAGCTTTCTTT
-	TRBV7-3	few	TRBJ1-2	CASSSSRDSSYTF	TGTGCCAGCAGCTCCAGCAGGGATAGTAGCTACACCTTC
-	TRBV6-2/TRBV6-3	-	TRBJ2-1	CASRDEGYHTFF	TGTGCCAGCAGGGACGAGGGCTACCACACGTTCTTC
TRBD2	TRBV12-3/TRBV12-4	-	TRBJ2-1	CASSLSGRAYNEQFF	TGTGCCAGCAGTCTTAGCGGGAGGGCGTACAATGAGCAGTTCTTC
-	TRBV24-1	few	TRBJ1-1	CATSDPVGRNRDTEAFF	TGTGCCACCAGTGACCCGGTCGGCAGGAATCGGGACACTGAAGCTTTCTTT
-	TRBV28	few	TRBJ2-7	CASLVSYEQYF	TGTGCCAGCCTCGTTAGCTACGAGCAGTACTTC
TRBD2	TRBV7-9	-	TRBJ2-7	CASSHKGLAGSSYEQYF	TGTGCCAGCAGCCACAAGGGACTAGCGGGGAGCTCCTACGAGCAGTACTTC
TRBD1	TRBV7-9	-	TRBJ2-1	CASSLGTGPENEQFF	TGTGCCAGCAGCTTAGGGACAGGGCCGGAGAATGAGCAGTTCTTC
-	TRBV3-1	-	TRBJ2-5	CASSRIKETQYF	TGTGCCAGCAGCCGTATTAAAGAGACCCAGTACTTC
-	TRBV4-2	few	TRBJ2-2	CASSQESDRRTGELFF	TGTGCCAGCAGCCAAGAATCGGACAGACGCACCGGGGAGCTGTTTTTT
-	TRBV27	-	TRBJ2-7	CASSLLADTYEQYF	TGTGCCAGCAGTTTATTGGCAGATACCTACGAGCAGTACTTC
TRBD1	TRBV18	-	TRBJ1-1	CASSPPDREAFF	TGTGCCAGCTCACCACCGGACAGGGAAGCTTTCTTT
-	TRBV10-3	few	TRBJ2-7	CAISERTAGMSYEQYF	TGTGCCATCAGTGAAAGAACGGCGGGGATGTCCTACGAGCAGTACTTC
TRBD1	TRBV6-5	few	TRBJ2-7	CASSYEGAGYEQYF	TGTGCCAGCAGTTACGAGGGGGCTGGCTACGAGCAGTACTTC
TRBD1	TRBV7-9	few	TRBJ2-7	CASSLAPGGSGEQYF	TGTGCCAGCAGCTTAGCGCCAGGGGGATCGGGCGAGCAGTACTTC
-	TRBV11-2	many	TRBJ2-2	CASKRAATGELFF	TGTGCCAGCAAACGTGCCGCCACCGGGGAGCTGTTTTTT
TRBD1	TRBV12-3/TRBV12-4	few	TRBJ2-7	CASSWGQGAHEQYF	TGTGCCAGCAGTTGGGGACAGGGGGCCCACGAGCAGTACTTC
-	TRBV29-1	few	TRBJ1-1	CSVGRTRGSTEAFF	TGCAGCGTGGGCCGGACTCGCGGGAGCACTGAAGCTTTCTTT
TRBD1	TRBV5-5	-	TRBJ1-2	CASSLLGTVYGYTF	TGTGCCAGCAGCTTACTCGGGACAGTCTATGGCTACACCTTC
-	TRBV25-1	-	TRBJ1-6	CASSENGGYNSPLHF	TGTGCCAGCAGTGAAAACGGGGGATATAATTCACCCCTCCACTTT
TRBD1	TRBV4-2	few	TRBJ1-2	CASSLTDRADGYTF	TGTGCCAGCAGCCTTACCGACAGGGCGGATGGCTACACCTTC
-	TRBV7-3	-	TRBJ2-3	CASSFLTGSTDTQYF	TGTGCCAGCAGCTTTCTAACAGGGAGCACAGATACGCAGTATTTT
TRBD1	TRBV9	few	TRBJ1-1	CASSSRQGAGEAFF	TGTGCCAGCAGCTCACGGCAGGGGGCTGGTGAAGCTTTCTTT
-	TRBV12-3/TRBV12-4	-	TRBJ1-6	CASSQSGGGDSYNSPLHF	TGTGCCAGCAGCCAATCGGGAGGGGGTGACTCCTATAATTCACCCCTCCACTTT